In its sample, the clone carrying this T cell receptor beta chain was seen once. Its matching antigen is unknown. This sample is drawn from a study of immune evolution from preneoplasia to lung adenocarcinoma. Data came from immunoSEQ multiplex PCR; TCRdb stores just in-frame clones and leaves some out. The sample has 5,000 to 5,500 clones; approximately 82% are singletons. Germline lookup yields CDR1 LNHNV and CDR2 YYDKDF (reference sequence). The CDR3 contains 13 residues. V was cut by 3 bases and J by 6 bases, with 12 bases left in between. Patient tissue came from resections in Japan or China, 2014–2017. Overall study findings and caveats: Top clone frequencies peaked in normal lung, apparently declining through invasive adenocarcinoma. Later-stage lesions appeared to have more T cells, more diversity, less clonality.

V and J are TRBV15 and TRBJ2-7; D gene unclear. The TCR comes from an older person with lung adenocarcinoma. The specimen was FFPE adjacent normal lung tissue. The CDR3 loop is CATSSMGSREQYF. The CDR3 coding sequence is TGTGCCACCAGCAGTATGGGTTCACGCGAGCAGTACTTC. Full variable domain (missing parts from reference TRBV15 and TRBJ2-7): DAMVIQNPRYQVTQFGKPVTLSCSQTLNHNVMYWYQQKSSQAPKLLFHYYDKDFNNEADTPDNFQSRRPNTSFCFLDIRSPGLGDTAMYLCATSSMGSREQYFGPGTRLTVT.